One sample yielded the 26 T cell receptor beta chains listed below, sequenced in a study of T cells after yellow fever vaccination (dated by TCRdb to about 2019). The treatment or condition label corresponds to: live attenuated yellow fever vaccine strain. Library method: 5' RACE. The sequencing machine was an Illumina HiSeq 2500. The public reads were quality trimmed at Q25 with fastp and then assembled into clones with MiXCR by TCRdb, keeping productive beta chains. Under each unique CDR3 protein, matching rows form one entry showing the most common genes and DNA. The sample table holds 250,000 or so distinct CDR3 sequences, of which roughly 7.2% were seen once. Around 0.9% of the sample rests with the top ten. The sequences come from CD4+ T cells sorted from PBMCs, collected 15 days after the yellow fever booster vaccination. The receptors stem from a man aged 30 to 45 who received the YFV17D yellow fever vaccine.

This clonotype occurred a few times. The chain carries TRBV11-2 and TRBJ2-1, with 7 bases fitting TRBD2. CDR3 length equals 15 residues. After removal of 5 bases from V and 5 bases from J, the junction contained 9 bases not matched to a gene. Germline assignment: CDR1 SGHAT and CDR2 FQNNGV. The CDR3 DNA is TGTGCCAGCAGCAGGAGGCGGGAGCTAGACAATGAGCAGTTCTTC. Its translation: CASSRRRELDNEQFF.

This clonotype was detected many times. The CDR3 region has the DNA TGTGCCAGCAGCGTTTGGCGGGAAAGCTCCTACAATGAGCAGTTCTTC. Its translation: CASSVWRESSYNEQFF. The chain carries TRBV9 and TRBJ2-1; TRBD2 is a possible D gene (6 bases). The CDR3 covers 16 residues. Trimming pared 2 bases from V and 0 bases from J, leaving 12 bases between. Germline V gives CDR1 SGDLS, CDR2 YYNGEE.

V is TRBV5-1 and J is TRBJ2-7, with 8 nucleotides matching TRBD1. V dropped 0 bases and J dropped 8; count of bases not matched to a gene: 16. This CDR3 spans 17 amino acids. CDR1 and CDR2 from the germline V gene are SGHRS and YFSETQ. As DNA, the CDR3 is TGCGCCAGCAGCTTGGTTTTAGACGGGACAGGCTTGAATCAGCAGTACTTC. This sequence encodes CASSLVLDGTGLNQQYF.

This clonotype came up once. The CDR3 ends on some other residue instead of the conserved phenylalanine or tryptophan, so this is likely a read error. V and J are TRBV9 and TRBJ2-1; either TRBD1 or TRBD2 may supply D (5 bases each). V was shortened by 2 bases and J by 2 bases, with 11 bases between the two germline ends. This CDR3 contains 15 residues. Germline loops: CDR1 SGDLS, CDR2 YYNGEE. CDR3 in amino acids: CASSVGGAAYNEQFY. CDR3 nucleotides: TGTGCCAGCAGCGTTGGGGGAGCCGCCTACAATGAGCAGTTCTAC.

The chain carries TRBV29-1 and TRBJ2-7; unclear D gene. The CDR3 contains 15 residues. Per germline, CDR1 SQVTM and CDR2 ANQGSEA. V lost 0 bases to trimming and J lost 0 bases, with 12 bases between them. The chain's CDR3 is CSVEDQAKSSYEQYF. The CDR3 DNA sequence: TGCAGCGTTGAAGATCAGGCAAAAAGCTCCTACGAGCAGTACTTC.

V usage is TRBV13 and J usage is TRBJ2-1; TRBD2 aligns across 10 bases. From germline, CDR1 is PRHDT and CDR2 FYEKMQ (reference sequence). This CDR3 has 19 residues. J was trimmed by 3 bases and V by 1 base; bases with no gene match: 12. The CDR3 spells CASSLDPPSSGGLYNEQFF. The CDR3 bases are TGTGCCAGCAGCTTAGACCCCCCCTCTAGCGGGGGCCTCTACAATGAGCAGTTCTTC.

This clonotype was seen a few times. Compared with germline, one end of the junction differs, possibly owing to a read error. The chain is built from TRBV6-6 and TRBJ1-2, with 7 nucleotides matching TRBD1. Germline V gene lookup returns CDR1 MNHNY and CDR2 SVGAGI (reference sequence). The CDR3 loop spans 13 amino acids. The CDR3 sequence is CASSYSTGHRTHF. Here the CDR3 DNA reads TGTGCCAGCAGTTACTCGACAGGGCACAGGACCCACTTC.

As DNA, the CDR3 is TGCAGTGCTGGTACAGGGGGCGCATTCAACTCACCCCTCCACTTT. Translation: CSAGTGGAFNSPLHF. The V and J genes are TRBV20-1 and TRBJ1-6; TRBD1 agrees at 9 bases. Germline-derived CDR1 and CDR2 are DFQATT and SNEGSKA (reference sequence). The ends lost 5 bases at V and 10 bases at J; junction bases unmatched: 12. This CDR3 contains 15 residues.

This clonotype has at least ten counts. The chain carries TRBV15 and TRBJ2-5, with TRBD2 matching 10 bases. CDR1 LNHNV and CDR2 YYDKDF come from the germline V gene (reference sequence). J lost 2 bases, V lost 6 bases, and 3 bases had no gene match. The CDR3 totals 14 residues. CDR3: CATRLLAGQETQYF. The CDR3 nucleotides are TGTGCCACCAGGCTACTAGCGGGGCAAGAGACCCAGTACTTC.

This clonotype was seen a handful of times. V is TRBV5-4 and J is TRBJ2-5, with unresolved D. The germline gives CDR1 SGHNT, CDR2 YYREEE (reference sequence). V lost 4 bases to trimming and J lost 3 bases, with 10 bases between them. The CDR3 spans 13 residues. This CDR3 is CASSLHDEETQYF. The CDR3, as DNA: TGTGCCAGCAGCCTGCATGATGAAGAGACCCAGTACTTC.

The chain joins TRBV29-1 to TRBJ2-7; the D is unclear. The germline CDR1 and CDR2 sequences are SQVTM and ANQGSEA. The V and J ends lost 3 bases and 5 bases respectively, with 32 bases between them. The CDR3 runs 19 residues. For the CDR3, the DNA is TGCAGCGTTGACCCCCGGCGGCCAGTAAGGTTGGTTAGTAACCACGAGCAGTACTTC. This codes for CSVDPRRPVRLVSNHEQYF.

This clonotype came up a few times. The rearrangement joins TRBV29-1 to TRBJ2-7, with D maybe TRBD1 (8 bases). Trimming shortened V by 3 bases and J by 4 bases, and 16 bases separated the two germline ends. The CDR3 is 14 amino acids. Germline values: CDR1 SQVTM, CDR2 ANQGSEA. The CDR3 sequence: CSVDITGGDYEQYF. The DNA of the CDR3 is TGCAGCGTTGATATAACAGGGGGGGATTACGAGCAGTACTTC.

This clonotype was recorded a few times. The chain recombines TRBV6-2 or TRBV6-3 with TRBJ2-2; D is ambiguous. This CDR3 has 15 amino acids. The germline gives CDR1 MNHEY, CDR2 SVGEGT. V gave up 6 bases and J gave up 0 bases, with 11 bases separating them. CDR3: CASRKGYANTGELFF. The CDR3 DNA sequence: TGTGCCAGCAGGAAGGGTTACGCGAACACCGGGGAGCTGTTTTTT.

This clonotype was observed many times. Germline is not matched at one junction end, which may reflect a read error. This chain uses TRBV6-1 with TRBJ2-5; TRBD1 aligns across 9 bases. Germline loops: CDR1 MNHNS, CDR2 SASEGT. The CDR3 is 16 amino acids. The CDR3 region is CASSKAGTGSLETQYF. CDR3 sequence (DNA): TGTGCCAGCAGTAAAGCCGGGACAGGGAGTCTAGAGACCCAGTACTTC.

The chain is built from TRBV4-2 and TRBJ2-1; the D is unclear. In germline, CDR1 is LGHNA, CDR2 YNFKEQ. This CDR3 contains 17 residues. V was cut by 1 base and J by 0 bases, with 13 bases left in between. CDR3 loop: CASSQGNIGSSYNEQFF. DNA of the CDR3: TGTGCCAGCAGCCAAGGGAATATCGGTAGCTCCTACAATGAGCAGTTCTTC.

This clonotype was detected only a few times. The chain employs TRBV20-1 and TRBJ1-6; D possibly corresponds to TRBD1 (5 bases). There are 15 residues in the CDR3. Germline values: CDR1 DFQATT, CDR2 SNEGSKA (reference sequence). Trimming removed 3 bases from V and 10 bases from J, with 19 bases in between. The CDR3 bases are TGCAGTGCTAGGGTGGGAGCAGGGATTCAGTCACCCCTCCACTTT. This sequence encodes CSARVGAGIQSPLHF.

This clonotype was observed at least ten times. The chain carries TRBV2 and TRBJ2-7; TRBD1 might be the D (5 bases). The V end was cut by 6 bases, the J end by 6 bases, with 18 bases between. CDR3 length: 14 amino acids. Germline V gives CDR1 SNHLY, CDR2 FYNNEI. The CDR3, as DNA: TGTGCCAGCAGCCCCCGGTTAGACAGACCCGAGCAGTACTTC. This encodes CASSPRLDRPEQYF.

This clonotype was observed a few times. The genes are TRBV3-1 and TRBJ2-6; D is unresolved. The CDR3 covers 15 residues. From germline, CDR1 is LGHDT and CDR2 YNNKEL (reference sequence). Trimming shortened V by 0 bases and J by 1 base, and 4 bases separated the two germline ends. The CDR3 reads CASSQEGSGANVLTF. The CDR3 DNA sequence: TGTGCCAGCAGCCAAGAGGGGTCTGGGGCCAACGTCCTGACTTTC.

This clonotype was seen many times. This sequence joins TRBV4-2 and TRBJ2-2, with 10 bases lining up with TRBD2. The CDR3 runs to 17 residues. J gave up 6 bases and V 1 base, and 8 bases lay outside the gene matches. In germline, CDR1 is LGHNA, CDR2 YNFKEQ. CDR3 protein: CASSQGWASGSSGELFF. CDR3 bases: TGTGCCAGCAGCCAAGGATGGGCTAGCGGGAGTTCCGGGGAGCTGTTTTTT.

This clonotype was counted a few times. This CDR3 reads CASSLSLAGTGEQFF. The CDR3 region has the DNA TGTGCCAGCAGCTTGTCCCTAGCGGGGACCGGTGAGCAGTTCTTC. The chain combines TRBV5-6 with TRBJ2-1, with 9 bases lining up with TRBD2. The CDR3 length is 15 residues. Germline assignment: CDR1 SGHDT and CDR2 YYEEEE. V lost 1 base and J lost 9; bases outside the gene matches: 8.

The chain has TRBV19 and TRBJ1-1; D may be TRBD1 (5 bases). Trimming stripped 5 bases from V and 1 base from J, with 14 bases between. Germline CDR1 LNHDA, CDR2 SQIVND (reference sequence). The CDR3 totals 15 residues. Here the CDR3 reads CASSGGREENTEAFF. CDR3 nucleotide sequence: TGTGCCAGTAGTGGGGGACGGGAGGAGAACACTGAAGCTTTCTTT.

V is TRBV24-1 and J is TRBJ1-2; D possibly corresponds to TRBD1 (6 bases). The germline CDR1 and CDR2 sequences are KGHDR and SFDVKD. This CDR3 comprises 14 residues. Trimming took 5 bases from V and 1 from J, leaving 10 bases between them. This CDR3 is CATSGTGINYGYTF. The CDR3 nucleotides are TGTGCCACCAGTGGTACAGGGATTAACTATGGCTACACCTTC.

The rearrangement joins TRBV27 to TRBJ1-2, with D hard to call. With 6 bases removed from V and 8 bases from J, the gap between germline ends came to 25 bases. Germline V gene data show CDR1 as MNHEY and CDR2 as SMNVEV (reference sequence). CDR3 length: 16 amino acids. CDR3 residues: CASRLGISWLTGGYTF. The CDR3 DNA follows: TGTGCCAGCAGGCTGGGGATTTCTTGGCTAACGGGGGGCTACACCTTC.

There are many counts of this clonotype. The CDR3: CASSIGTIKTQYF. The CDR3 nucleotides are TGTGCCAGCAGCATCGGGACTATTAAGACGCAGTATTTT. The genes are TRBV5-5 and TRBJ2-3, with 7 bases aligning to TRBD2. The CDR3 extends over 13 amino acids. Germline loops: CDR1 SGHKS, CDR2 YYEKEE (reference sequence). After removal of 4 bases from V and 9 bases from J, the junction contained 8 bases not matched to a gene.

The rearrangement joins TRBV4-3 to TRBJ1-4; maybe TRBD1 (5 bases). The CDR3 covers 15 residues. CDR1 and CDR2 (germline): LGHNA, YSLEER. Trimming cost V 0 bases and J 7 bases, with 12 bases left between them. The CDR3 here is CASSQEVTVGEKLFF. CDR3 coding DNA: TGCGCCAGCAGCCAAGAAGTGACAGTGGGTGAAAAACTGTTTTTT.

This clonotype was observed at least ten times. The V gene is TRBV12-3 or TRBV12-4, the J gene TRBJ1-2, with D possibly being TRBD1 (5 bases). The CDR3 spans 13 residues. Trimming cost V 6 bases and J 6 bases, with 14 bases left between them. CDR3 loop: CASRLREVHGYTF. The CDR3 DNA reads TGTGCCAGCAGACTCAGGGAGGTCCATGGCTACACCTTC.